This T cell receptor beta chain was captured by sequencing in a study of PD-1 and CTLA-4 blockade in melanoma. TCRdb's table, derived via immunoSEQ multiplex PCR, lists solely in-frame clones and lacks some. The sample has about 21,000 clones; approximately 88% are singletons. The trim removed 5 bases at V and 3 bases at J, leaving 12 bases unmatched. CDR1 is MDHEN and CDR2 is SYDVKM in the germline V gene. This CDR3 comprises 17 residues. The chain couples TRBV28 to TRBJ1-2; 10 bases agree with TRBD1. This clonotype originated in a human donor with melanoma. The sample was CD8+ T cells from peripheral blood, taken before anti-PD-1 treatment. The CDR3 loop is CASSAFDGTGVDYGYTF. CDR3 bases: TGTGCCAGCAGTGCTTTTGACGGGACAGGGGTCGACTATGGCTACACCTTC.